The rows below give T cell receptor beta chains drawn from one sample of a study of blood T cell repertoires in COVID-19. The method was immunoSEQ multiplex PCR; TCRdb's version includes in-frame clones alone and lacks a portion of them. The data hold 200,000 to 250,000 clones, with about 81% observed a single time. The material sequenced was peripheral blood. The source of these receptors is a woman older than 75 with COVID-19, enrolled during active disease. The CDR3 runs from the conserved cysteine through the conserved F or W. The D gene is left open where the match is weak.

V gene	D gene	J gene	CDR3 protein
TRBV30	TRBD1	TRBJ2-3	CAWSVRQGRADTQYF
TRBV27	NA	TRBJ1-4	CASTSRDGKLFF
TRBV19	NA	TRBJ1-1	CASSLRRGNTEAFF
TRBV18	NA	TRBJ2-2	CASSPPGLNTGELFF
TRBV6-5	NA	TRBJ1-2	CASSYSIGQGVGGYTF
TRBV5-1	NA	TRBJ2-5	CASSGSTRPQSTQYF
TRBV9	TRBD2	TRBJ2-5	CASSVESTSGGQETQYF
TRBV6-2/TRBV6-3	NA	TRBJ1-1	CASSRIWQAGLNTEAFF
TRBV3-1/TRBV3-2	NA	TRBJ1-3	CASSEGGSGNTIYF
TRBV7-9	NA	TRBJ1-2	CASRTQGVAGYTF
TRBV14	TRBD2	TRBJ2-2	CASSRLAGANTGELFF
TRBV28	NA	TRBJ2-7	CASSSTGISYEQYF
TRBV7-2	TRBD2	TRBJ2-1	CASSSPGLVGYNEQFF
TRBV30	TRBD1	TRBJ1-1	CAWSVRAGGAEAFF
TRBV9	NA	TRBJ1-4	CASSVGGRVLDGRTNEKLFF
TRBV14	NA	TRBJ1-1	CASRDRYEAFF
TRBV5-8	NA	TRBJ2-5	CASSPERGRRGETQYF
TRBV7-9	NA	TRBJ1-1	CASSLQGGANTEAFF
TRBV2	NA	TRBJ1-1	CASNEGVTEAFF
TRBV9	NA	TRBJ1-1	CASSVAPNTEAFF
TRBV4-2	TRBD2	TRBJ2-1	CASSSGGGYNEQFF
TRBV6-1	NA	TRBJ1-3	CASSDIRRVTGNTIYF
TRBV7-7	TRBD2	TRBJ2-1	CASSLSGRGEQFF
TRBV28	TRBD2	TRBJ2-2	CASSGTKLAGGTGELFF
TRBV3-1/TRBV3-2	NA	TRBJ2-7	CASSQPRSEQYF
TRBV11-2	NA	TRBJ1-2	CASSLQSGVYGYTF
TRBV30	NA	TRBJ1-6	CAWNYRAAPSLHF
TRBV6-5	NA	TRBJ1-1	CASSYSIPDTEAFF
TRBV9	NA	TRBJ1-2	CASSSSGGSSAYGYTF
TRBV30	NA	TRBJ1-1	CAWWGGLEAFF
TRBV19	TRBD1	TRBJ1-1	CASSENRGHTEAFF
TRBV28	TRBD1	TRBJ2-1	CASIAAGTGVNEQFF
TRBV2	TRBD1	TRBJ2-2	CASSERGQGVPGELFF
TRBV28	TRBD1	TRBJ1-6	CASSLSTGVLHF
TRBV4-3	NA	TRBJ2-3	CASSSRSLPTDTQYF
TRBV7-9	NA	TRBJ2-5	CASSSGQTYQETQYF
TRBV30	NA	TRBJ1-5	CAWSVARGQPQHF
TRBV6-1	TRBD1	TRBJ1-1	CASSGGDSLNTEAFF
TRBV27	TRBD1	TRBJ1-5	CASVGQGEGENQPQHF
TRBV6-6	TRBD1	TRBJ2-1	CASSYIGTGSYNEQFF
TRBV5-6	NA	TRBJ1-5	CASSLQGFNQPQHF